The 8 T cell receptor beta chains listed next were all sequenced from one sample in a study of T cells in localized non-small cell lung cancer (dated by TCRdb to 2018 to 2021). The method was the immunoSEQ multiplex PCR assay. As stored in TCRdb, this immuneACCESS dataset retains in-frame rearrangements with V and J assigned. A fraction of the clones does not appear; measured against another copy, unresolved V genes explain less than half of the discrepancy, and the remainder lacks a known reason. In this sample the table shows tens of thousands of clones, roughly nine tenths of which occur a single time. The top ten constitute about 14% of the sample. The specimen comprised peripheral blood, sampled before any cancer treatment. The origin of the receptors is a male donor older than 55 with stage I lung adenocarcinoma.

The CDR3 is CASTQGGNQPQHF. CDR3 nucleotides: TGTGCCAGCACACAGGGAGGCAATCAGCCCCAGCATTTT. The gene calls are TRBV18 and TRBJ1-5; tentatively, D is TRBD1 (6 bases). Looked up from germline, CDR1 is KGHSH and CDR2 is LQKENI. The CDR3 runs 13 residues. V was pared by 8 bases and J by 2 bases, with 10 bases between. The whole variable domain, filled in from reference TRBV18 and TRBJ1-5, reads NAGVMQNPRHLVRRRGQEARLRCSPMKGHSHVYWYRQLPEEGLKFMVYLQKENIIDESGMPKERFSAEFPKEGPSILRIQQVVRGDSAAYFCASTQGGNQPQHFGDGTRLSIL.

This chain joins TRBV5-1 and TRBJ1-1; the match to TRBD1 covers 8 bases. There are 13 residues in the CDR3. Germline V gives CDR1 SGHRS, CDR2 YFSETQ. V trimming: 3 bases; J trimming: 12 bases; junction bases outside the gene matches: 10. This chain's CDR3 is CASSSLTGDETFF. CDR3 bases: TGCGCCAGCAGCTCCTTGACAGGGGACGAGACTTTCTTT.

V is TRBV7-2 and J is TRBJ1-1, with no clear D. Germline V gives CDR1 SGHTA, CDR2 FQGNSA. This CDR3 has 14 amino acids. Trimming removed 5 bases from V and 1 base from J, with 11 bases in between. The CDR3 DNA reads as TGTGCCAGCAGCCCCTCGACGGGGAACACTGAAGCTTTCTTT. Translated, it gives CASSPSTGNTEAFF.

The chain combines TRBV5-1 with TRBJ1-2, with TRBD1 as a possible D gene (5 bases). This CDR3 contains 15 residues. Germline V lookup: CDR1 SGHRS, CDR2 YFSETQ. The germline V and J ends were trimmed by 0 bases and 1 base, with 10 bases remaining between them. The CDR3 is CASSLAGGSNYGYTF. Written as DNA, the CDR3 is TGCGCCAGCAGCTTGGCCGGGGGGAGTAACTATGGCTACACCTTC. Full variable domain (missing parts from reference TRBV5-1 and TRBJ1-2): KAGVTQTPRYLIKTRGQQVTLSCSPISGHRSVSWYQQTPGQGLQFLFEYFSETQRNKGNFPGRFSGRQFSNSRSEMNVSTLELGDSALYLCASSLAGGSNYGYTFGSGTRLTVV.

The V call is TRBV2, the J call TRBJ1-6; 8 bases fit TRBD1. V lost 6 bases and J lost 8; bases outside the gene matches: 6. This CDR3 region has 14 residues. The germline gives CDR1 SNHLY, CDR2 FYNNEI. The CDR3 spells CASSPTGVDSPLHF. CDR3 in DNA: TGTGCCAGCAGCCCGACAGGGGTGGATTCACCCCTCCACTTT.

The V gene is TRBV11-1, the J gene TRBJ1-1; D is ambiguous. The ends were cut back, 1 base at V and 0 bases at J, with 9 bases in the middle. Germline CDR1 SGHAT, CDR2 FQDESV (reference sequence). This CDR3 is 15 amino acids long. CDR3 sequence (DNA): TGTGCCAGCAGCTTAGAATACGCAGTGAACACTGAAGCTTTCTTT. Translation: CASSLEYAVNTEAFF.

The J gene is TRBJ1-1, the V gene TRBV10-3; D possibly corresponds to TRBD1 (5 bases). The CDR3 extends over 13 amino acids. V lost 4 bases and J 10 bases, leaving 16 bases between the germline ends. Germline V gene sequence: CDR1 ENHRY, CDR2 SYGVKD. The CDR3 sequence is CAISAGTGLRAFF. CDR3 nucleotide sequence: TGTGCCATCAGTGCCGGGACGGGTCTGAGAGCTTTCTTT.

The chain employs TRBV5-6 and TRBJ1-2; 9 bases map to TRBD1. The germline CDR1 and CDR2 sequences are SGHDT and YYEEEE. The junction had 15 bases not matched to a gene; V was cut back by 5 bases and J by 1 base. The length of the CDR3 is 18 residues. For the CDR3, the DNA is TGTGCCAGCAGGCCCGGGACAGGGCGAGCGGGGAATAACTATGGCTACACCTTC. Protein sequence: CASRPGTGRAGNNYGYTF.